This entry is about one T cell receptor (beta chain). The V end was cut by 0 bases, the J end by 1 base, with 9 bases between. The CDR3 has 15 residues. The germline gives CDR1 SGDLS, CDR2 YYNGEE. The sample comes from a study of shared clonotypes between healthy human individuals. Donation came from healthy HIV-negative adults that had no recent acute infections or vaccinations. The data were produced by immunoSEQ multiplex PCR, yet TCRdb's version contains in-frame clones alone and is incomplete. Of over a million clones in the sample, roughly 96% were seen once. V usage is TRBV9 and J usage is TRBJ2-3; D is undetermined. Sequencing was performed on naive CD4+ T cells sorted from blood. The sample's subset: CD45RA+ positively selected. The sequence was collected from a man aged 25 to 40 in good health. CDR3 DNA: TGTGCCAGCAGCGTAGTGGCAGCGCGCACAGATACGCAGTATTTT. Translation: CASSVVAARTDTQYF.